The rows below give T cell receptor beta chains drawn from one sample of a study of blood T cell repertoires in COVID-19. The data were produced by immunoSEQ multiplex PCR, yet TCRdb's version contains in-frame clones alone and is incomplete. Counted here are 250,000 to 300,000 clones, 75% to 95% occurring once; the ten biggest clones make up roughly 1.1%. The source material was PBMCs or T cells enriched from blood (not recorded which). The receptors were gathered from a woman between 25 and 40 years old who had recovered from COVID-19. CDR3s include the opening cysteine and the closing phenylalanine or tryptophan. Each record gives: CDR3 length, clone size, J gene, D gene, V gene, CDR3 protein, CDR3 DNA. The D gene is left open where the match is weak. Some rows mark clone size as missing; the rest say once, few, many or name a class of expanded clone.

15,-,TRBJ1-2,TRBD1,TRBV4-1,CASTDWTGKNYGYTF,TGCGCCAGCACCGACTGGACAGGAAAGAACTATGGCTACACCTTC
14,-,TRBJ2-5,TRBD2,TRBV5-4,CASSLREGGETQYF,TGTGCCAGCAGCTTGCGGGAGGGCGGCGAGACCCAGTACTTC
18,-,TRBJ2-3,TRBD2,TRBV7-2,CASSSTREGMGITDTQYF,TGTGCCAGCAGCTCAACAAGGGAGGGAATGGGAATCACAGATACGCAGTATTTT
15,few,TRBJ1-4,-,TRBV30,CAWSVGQGFNEKLFF,TGTGCCTGGAGTGTCGGGCAGGGATTTAATGAAAAACTGTTTTTT
14,-,TRBJ2-7,-,TRBV27,CASSPSGQHYEQYF,TGTGCCAGCAGTCCCTCGGGACAACACTACGAGCAGTACTTC
15,-,TRBJ1-1,-,TRBV3-1/TRBV3-2,CASSQDYRLNTEAFF,TGTGCCAGCAGCCAAGACTACAGACTGAACACTGAAGCTTTCTTT
15,-,TRBJ2-1,-,TRBV28,CASSQAQGSYNEQFF,TGTGCCAGCTCGCAGGCACAGGGTTCATACAATGAGCAGTTCTTC
13,-,TRBJ1-2,-,TRBV19,CASGQKPNYGYTF,TGTGCCAGCGGACAGAAACCTAACTATGGCTACACCTTC
14,few,TRBJ2-5,-,TRBV5-1,CASSMEWGVGTQYF,TGCGCCAGCAGCATGGAATGGGGGGTCGGGACCCAGTACTTC
16,-,TRBJ2-2,TRBD2,TRBV6-5,CASSYAGTSGTGELFF,TGTGCCAGCAGTTACGCCGGGACTAGCGGCACCGGGGAGCTGTTTTTT
16,-,TRBJ1-1,TRBD1,TRBV9,CASSVGQGFMNTEAFF,TGTGCCAGCAGCGTCGGACAGGGTTTCATGAACACTGAAGCTTTCTTT
15,-,TRBJ1-3,-,TRBV6-5,CASTTERNSGNTIYF,TGTGCCAGCACCACGGAGCGAAACTCTGGAAACACCATATATTTT
18,-,TRBJ2-1,TRBD1,TRBV27,CASSSPGRSSGGYNEQFF,TGTGCCAGCAGTTCCCCGGGACGCTCTTCAGGGGGCTACAATGAGCAGTTCTTC
14,-,TRBJ1-2,-,TRBV10-2,CASSNRVEPPRYTF,TGCGCCAGCAGTAACAGGGTTGAGCCTCCCCGCTACACCTTC
14,-,TRBJ1-2,-,TRBV15,CATSRDRRSYGYTF,TGTGCCACCAGCAGAGATCGGCGGAGCTATGGCTACACCTTC
15,-,TRBJ2-3,-,TRBV3-1/TRBV3-2,CASSQESRQSDTQYF,TGTGCCAGCAGCCAGGAGTCCAGACAGTCAGATACGCAGTATTTT
14,-,TRBJ2-1,TRBD1,TRBV6-5,CASTRTGIYNEQFF,TGTGCCAGCACGCGGACAGGGATCTACAATGAGCAGTTCTTC
17,-,TRBJ1-1,TRBD1,TRBV7-9,CASSFEGFTGENTEAFF,TGTGCCAGCAGCTTCGAGGGGTTTACAGGGGAGAACACTGAAGCTTTCTTT
16,once,TRBJ2-2,-,TRBV4-2,CASSQVGQGRTGELFF,TGTGCCAGCAGCCAAGTCGGCCAGGGTCGTACCGGGGAGCTGTTTTTT
13,-,TRBJ2-7,-,TRBV6-5,CASAQGIWDEQYF,TGTGCCAGCGCCCAGGGAATTTGGGACGAGCAGTACTTC
16,-,TRBJ2-7,-,TRBV6-5,CASSHSPGPRFQEQYF,TGTGCCAGCAGTCACTCCCCAGGGCCCCGTTTCCAGGAGCAGTACTTC
13,-,TRBJ1-5,-,TRBV3-1/TRBV3-2,CASSQESYQPQHF,TGTGCCAGCAGCCAAGAATCTTATCAGCCCCAGCATTTT
14,-,TRBJ1-3,-,TRBV2,CASRNRESGNTIYF,TGTGCCAGCAGAAACAGGGAATCTGGAAACACCATATATTTT
16,few,TRBJ2-5,TRBD1,TRBV18,CASSPRDRGRGETQYF,TGTGCCAGCTCACCACGGGACAGGGGGCGGGGAGAGACCCAGTACTTC
14,-,TRBJ2-1,TRBD2,TRBV7-3,CASSETSWYNEQFF,TGTGCCAGCAGCGAGACTAGCTGGTACAATGAGCAGTTCTTC
13,-,TRBJ2-1,TRBD2,TRBV19,CASGTSGYNEQFF,TGTGCCAGCGGGACTAGCGGTTACAATGAGCAGTTCTTC
17,-,TRBJ2-7,TRBD1,TRBV7-8,CASSPLPGQGITYEQYF,TGTGCCAGCAGCCCGTTACCGGGACAGGGAATTACCTACGAGCAGTACTTC
18,-,TRBJ2-6,-,TRBV4-1,CASSPFDEGLKGANVLTF,TGCGCCAGCAGCCCCTTTGATGAGGGATTGAAAGGGGCCAACGTCCTGACTTTC
14,-,TRBJ1-2,-,TRBV15,CATSRVPAGYGYTF,TGTGCCACCAGCAGAGTCCCGGCAGGGTATGGCTACACCTTC
14,few,TRBJ2-1,-,TRBV19,CASSLRQALREQFF,TGTGCCAGTAGTCTCCGACAGGCCTTAAGAGAGCAGTTCTTC
16,-,TRBJ2-7,TRBD2,TRBV7-6,CASSLGEAGESYEQYF,TGTGCCAGCAGCTTAGGGGAAGCGGGAGAGTCCTACGAGCAGTACTTC
14,-,TRBJ2-7,-,TRBV6-5,CASSPGHSAYEQYF,TGTGCCAGCAGTCCGGGACATTCAGCCTACGAGCAGTACTTC
15,-,TRBJ1-3,-,TRBV27,CASSPLPGAGNTIYF,TGTGCCAGCTCGCCCCTCCCAGGGGCTGGAAACACCATATATTTT
14,-,TRBJ1-5,-,TRBV13,CASSLGHSNQPQHF,TGTGCCAGCAGCTTAGGCCATAGCAATCAGCCCCAGCATTTT
15,-,TRBJ2-5,TRBD2,TRBV7-3,CASSPGLAARETQYF,TGTGCCAGCAGTCCGGGACTAGCGGCCCGGGAGACCCAGTACTTC
11,-,TRBJ2-3,-,TRBV9,CASRRGDTQYF,TGTGCCAGCAGGCGGGGAGATACGCAGTATTTT
13,few,TRBJ2-7,TRBD1,TRBV12-3/TRBV12-4,CASKQTGVSEQYF,TGTGCCAGCAAACAGACAGGGGTAAGCGAGCAGTACTTC
16,-,TRBJ2-2,TRBD2,TRBV10-3,CAISGSPGLAPGELFF,TGTGCCATCAGTGGGTCTCCGGGACTAGCCCCCGGGGAGCTGTTTTTT
14,-,TRBJ1-6,TRBD1,TRBV7-9,CASSSDPLGQAIHF,TGTGCCAGCAGCTCCGATCCCCTGGGACAGGCGATCCACTTT
16,-,TRBJ2-7,TRBD2,TRBV11-2,CASSPPVAGSSYEQYF,TGTGCCAGCAGCCCCCCAGTAGCGGGATCCTCCTACGAGCAGTACTTC
12,once,TRBJ1-1,-,TRBV5-6,CASSLVTGFAFF,TGTGCCAGCAGCTTGGTTACGGGGTTTGCTTTCTTT
17,-,TRBJ2-3,-,TRBV9,CASSDRVEGEGTDTQYF,TGTGCCAGCAGCGACAGGGTTGAGGGAGAGGGCACAGATACGCAGTATTTT
14,-,TRBJ2-1,TRBD2,TRBV5-1,CASSLAGGWNEQFF,TGCGCCAGCAGCCTAGCGGGAGGATGGAATGAGCAGTTCTTC
14,-,TRBJ2-7,-,TRBV10-3,CAIGGGTGEYEQYF,TGTGCCATCGGGGGGGGGACAGGAGAATACGAGCAGTACTTC
16,-,TRBJ1-5,-,TRBV6-5,CASSSLRGRSNQPQHF,TGTGCCAGCAGTTCCCTCAGGGGAAGGAGCAATCAGCCCCAGCATTTT
15,-,TRBJ2-3,TRBD2,TRBV6-1,CASSEVAGRTDTQYF,TGTGCCAGCAGTGAGGTAGCGGGCCGCACAGATACGCAGTATTTT
15,-,TRBJ2-5,TRBD1,TRBV27,CASSQPGQGVETQYF,TGTGCCAGCAGTCAACCGGGACAGGGGGTGGAGACCCAGTACTTC
15,-,TRBJ2-1,TRBD2,TRBV25-1,CASSAREGRYNEQFF,TGTGCCAGCAGTGCTCGGGAGGGCCGCTACAATGAGCAGTTCTTC
15,-,TRBJ2-1,TRBD2,TRBV5-4,CASSIAGGTYNEQFF,TGTGCCAGCAGCATAGCGGGAGGGACCTACAATGAGCAGTTCTTC
14,-,TRBJ1-3,-,TRBV11-2,CASSEAGPGNTIYF,TGTGCCAGCAGCGAGGCGGGACCTGGAAACACCATATATTTT
15,-,TRBJ1-1,-,TRBV19,CASSIFWGEGTEAFF,TGTGCCAGTAGTATATTTTGGGGCGAAGGGACTGAAGCTTTCTTT
14,-,TRBJ1-4,TRBD1,TRBV18,CASSPTGGGEKLFF,TGTGCCAGCTCACCGACAGGGGGTGGTGAAAAACTGTTTTTT
19,-,TRBJ1-4,-,TRBV9,CASSVRPSRGPGPNEKLFF,TGTGCCAGCAGCGTTCGCCCCAGCAGGGGACCCGGTCCTAATGAAAAACTGTTTTTT
15,-,TRBJ2-5,TRBD2,TRBV27,CASSLGLAGVETQYF,TGTGCCAGCAGTTTGGGACTAGCGGGAGTGGAGACCCAGTACTTC
18,once,TRBJ2-1,TRBD2,TRBV5-4,CASSLLAGGPPRGNEQFF,TGTGCCAGCAGCTTGTTAGCGGGAGGGCCCCCCCGTGGCAATGAGCAGTTCTTC
16,-,TRBJ1-4,-,TRBV7-9,CASSLTTSVTNEKLFF,TGTGCCAGCAGCTTAACTACATCCGTCACGAATGAAAAACTGTTTTTT
15,-,TRBJ2-7,-,TRBV7-2,CASSLAGTLFNEQYF,TGTGCCAGCAGCTTAGCCGGGACTCTCTTCAACGAGCAGTACTTC
14,-,TRBJ1-2,-,TRBV28,CASSRRDRNYGYTF,TGTGCCAGCAGCCGACGTGACAGAAACTATGGCTACACCTTC
15,-,TRBJ1-1,TRBD1,TRBV4-3,CASSQEAGGTAGAFF,TGCGCCAGCAGCCAAGAGGCAGGGGGCACCGCCGGAGCTTTCTTT